Below, one T cell receptor beta chain is given with its context. This clonotype was counted many times. No cognate antigen has been identified for it. No per-base quality is available; no much larger clone lies one base away. After removal of 9 bases from V and 6 bases from J, the junction retains 4 bases not matched to a gene. The CDR3 holds 13 amino acids from the cysteine to the phenylalanine. Only the CDR3 DNA is retained, 39 bases long and in frame from the first base. For CDR1 and CDR2, the germline V gene lists ENHRY and SYGVKD. The data stem from a study of T cells in Graves' hyperthyroidism and ophthalmopathy (dated by TCRdb to between 2018 and 2021). Some background on the complete study: TCR V-J signatures able to tell the groups apart were searched for in a discovery cohort of 100 patients, of whom more than 40 had Graves' ophthalmopathy and 55 to 60 had stable Graves' hyperthyroidism. Whether ophthalmopathy could be predicted prospectively was tested in an independent validation cohort made up of under 20 hyperthyroidism patients plus 17 patients who later progressed to ophthalmopathy. The 75 to 100 discovery patients were divided at random into training and test sets in a 7:3 ratio. Thyroid tissue and blood T-cell repertoires from about 6 Graves' hyperthyroidism patients were also compared in the study. Once sampling was done, hyperthyroidism patients were given methimazole at a starting dose of 30 mg daily, whereas ophthalmopathy patients were given high-dose intravenous methylprednisolone. TCR Vbeta CDR3 sequencing of 135 peripheral blood samples (approximately 44 ophthalmopathy, under 80 hyperthyroidism and 17 progressor patients) is reported in the paper. The paper's findings and limits, for the study overall: No statistical method was used to set the sample size in advance, and investigators knew the group allocation. Ophthalmopathy was separated from stable hyperthyroidism by a 13 V-J signature model, with approximately 90% sensitivity and about 81% specificity obtained in cross-validation and 80%/75% obtained in testing. Most expanded thyroid clonotypes (frequency above 0.001) were also detected in blood, suggesting blood repertoires may reflect thyroid immune responses. In validation, the model predicted progression to ophthalmopathy a median of about 5.9 months before onset, with roughly 70% sensitivity and roughly 73% specificity.

Graves' hyperthyroidism was defined as stable when no progression to ophthalmopathy occurred over 18 months of follow-up. Hyperthyroidism patients were newly diagnosed, had a disease duration of under 2 months, and were aged 18 to 65 years. Patients with uncontrolled infections, other autoimmune diseases, pregnancy or lactation were excluded. Clinical symptoms, serum thyroxine and TRAb, thyroid ultrasound, and orbital computed tomography formed the basis for the diagnoses. Total RNA was extracted with Trizol reagent, and quality was checked on an Agilent 2100 Bioanalyzer. The TCR beta CDR3 regions were amplified from RNA transcripts. The first round of RT-PCR for the TCR CDR3 was performed with the HTBI primer set and the Qiagen OneStep RT-PCR kit. Libraries were constructed in a second round of multiplex PCR, after which size selection and purification were performed. Sequencing of the libraries was done on an Illumina HiSeq2000 using paired-end 100 bp reads. In the authors' own workflow: Raw data were processed with SOAPnuke, discarding reads with adapters, uncalled bases, mean Phred below 15, or no exact constant-primer or identifier match. COPE v1.2.5 was used to merge the high-quality paired reads, and each unique nucleotide sequence was defined as a clonotype. MiTCR v1.1 was used to align the clonotypes against IMGT TRBV, TRBD and TRBJ reference segments. The analysis included only V-J combinations with a frequency above 0.0001, which together covered over 98% of the repertoires. A TCS score was defined as the ratio between F50 (clonal expansion) and ExV (chaos), using BLOSUM62-based TCRdist between CDR3 peptides within each V-J. Welch's t-statistics and random forest reduced around 550 V-J features to under 15, which were used in a naive Bayes classifier (R e1071). Using fastp at Q25 and MiXCR, TCRdb reprocessed the public reads and kept productive beta chains. Rows are unified per CDR3 protein, each entry keeping the most common DNA and genes. What appears here as the V and J calls and clone size reflects TCRdb's work, not the paper's. The sample data list roughly 580,000 distinct CDR3 sequences, and 35% to 55% of these were observed just once. 8.2% of the sample rests with the top ten.

This chain joins TRBV10-3 to TRBJ1-4; 10 bases in between match TRBD1. Sequenced sample: peripheral blood or thyroid tissue (not recorded which). The TCR comes from a woman younger than 35 with Graves' hyperthyroidism. Donor details come from another sample of the same person, matched by shared clones. In nucleotide form, the sequence is TGTGCCATTGCCGGGACAGGGGATGAAAAACTGTTTTTT. Its protein reads: CAIAGTGDEKLFF.